The source of this T cell receptor (beta chain) is a study of blood T cells in healthy people across ages. PCR was performed a second time for roughly 7 to 12 cycles using a sample-barcoded 5' primer and a J-beta primer mix. MiXCR was run by TCRdb on the 5' RACE reads, yielding one entry per CDR3 protein. The sample holds more than 650,000 distinct CDR3 sequences, 20% to 25% seen once. Germline-derived CDR1 and CDR2 are ENHRY and SYGVKD. Between the trimmed V and J ends, which lost 0 bases and 4 bases, there was a span of 7 bases. CDR3 length: 14 residues. There are a few counts of this clonotype. This sequence joins TRBV10-3 and TRBJ2-1; a weak D match, TRBD2 (5 bases). The receptor was isolated from a man between 65 and 85 years old in good health. Sequencing was done on a sample of blood. CDR3 residues: CAISESTTYNEQFF. CDR3 DNA sequence: TGTGCCATCAGTGAGTCGACTACTTACAATGAGCAGTTCTTC.